This T cell receptor (beta chain) was found in a study of patients and donors after allogeneic stem cell transplantation. MiXCR was run by TCRdb on the RT-PCR reads, yielding one entry per CDR3 protein. The data show some 60,000 distinct CDR3 sequences, with roughly 14% seen just once and around 30% held by the top ten. Losses at the gene ends were 7 bases for V and 5 bases for J; bases not matched to a gene: 5. Germline V gives CDR1 DFQATT, CDR2 SNEGSKA (reference sequence). The CDR3 extends over 12 amino acids. This clonotype came up a few times. Sequencing used blood, either unsorted or a sorted T cell fraction (not recorded which). The chain joins TRBV20-1 to TRBJ2-7; 10 bases map to TRBD2. The clonotype was recovered from a human donor who was either an allogeneic HSCT recipient or a stem cell or donor lymphocyte infusion donor (not recorded which). It is not recorded whose cells these are; they may come from a transplant donor. The CDR3 bases are TGCAGTGGAGCGGGAGGGTACGACGAGCAGTACTTC. It codes for CSGAGGYDEQYF.